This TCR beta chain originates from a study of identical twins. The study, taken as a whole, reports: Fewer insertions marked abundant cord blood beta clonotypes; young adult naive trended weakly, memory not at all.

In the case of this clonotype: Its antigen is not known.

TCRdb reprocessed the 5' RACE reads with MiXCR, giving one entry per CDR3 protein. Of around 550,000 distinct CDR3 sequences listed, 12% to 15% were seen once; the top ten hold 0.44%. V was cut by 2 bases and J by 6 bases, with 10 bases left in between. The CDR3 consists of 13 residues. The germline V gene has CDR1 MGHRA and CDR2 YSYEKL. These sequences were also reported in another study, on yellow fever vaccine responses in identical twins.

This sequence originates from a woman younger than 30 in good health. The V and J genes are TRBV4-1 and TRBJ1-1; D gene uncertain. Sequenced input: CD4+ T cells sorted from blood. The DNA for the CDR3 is TGCGCCAGCAGCCAAAGGGTCATAGCTGAAGCTTTCTTT. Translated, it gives CASSQRVIAEAFF.